This TCR beta chain was documented in a study of shared clonotypes between healthy human individuals. Concerning this clone: What it recognizes is unknown.

Naive-designated CD8 cells lacked CD45RO, were positively enriched for CCR7, and omitted terminally differentiated effector memory CD45RA+ cells. Germline trimming cut 4 bases from V and 3 bases from J; bases unmatched to any gene: 12. The CDR3 is 17 residues long. Per germline, CDR1 SGHDT and CDR2 YYEEEE. Points from the study as a whole: In several donors, around 5% of naive CD4 clonotypes appeared in common.

Several immunoSEQ plates received, in even portions, the genomic DNA of each subset. Clones were read by immunoSEQ multiplex PCR, and TCRdb kept only the in-frame ones, dropping some. The table has roughly 2,000,000 clones, over 85% seen once. The TCR comes from a man aged 18 to 30 in good health. Some clones in this sample may be carry-over from other donors' samples. The sequenced material came from naive CD8+ T cells from PBMCs. V usage is TRBV5-6 and J usage is TRBJ2-3; 9 bases map to TRBD1. Here the CDR3 reads CASSADYYRGQTDTQYF. CDR3 nucleotide sequence: TGTGCCAGCAGCGCCGATTACTACAGGGGGCAAACAGATACGCAGTATTTT.